A single sample is the source of the 27 T cell receptor beta chains below, sequenced in a study of CD8 T cells in Susac syndrome. RNA totalling roughly 0.45 to 1 ug underwent reverse transcription with random hexamers. TCRdb reprocessed the immunoSEQ multiplex PCR reads with MiXCR, giving one entry per CDR3 protein. The sample shows 150,000 to 200,000 distinct CDR3 sequences, 90% to 96% of them seen only once. The sample comprised CD4+ T cells from PBMCs. The origin of the receptors is a human donor with Susac syndrome.

The CDR3 protein is CASSLGLAGGPLETQYF. The CDR3 DNA reads TGTGCCAGCAGCTTAGGTCTAGCGGGGGGGCCTTTGGAGACCCAGTACTTC. This chain links TRBV7-8 with TRBJ2-5, with 12 bases matching TRBD2. Per the germline V gene, CDR1 is SGHVS and CDR2 is FQNEAQ. The CDR3 extends over 17 amino acids. V was clipped by 1 base and J by 5 bases; unmatched bases: 8.

The chain joins TRBV5-1 to TRBJ2-5; 9 nucleotides agree with TRBD2. The CDR3 loop spans 14 amino acids. J was trimmed by 3 bases and V by 1 base; bases with no gene match: 1. Per the germline V gene, CDR1 is SGHRS and CDR2 is YFSETQ. CDR3 sequence reads: CASSLSGGKETQYF. Here the CDR3 DNA reads TGCGCCAGCAGCTTGAGCGGGGGGAAAGAGACCCAGTACTTC. Together with reference TRBV5-1 and TRBJ2-5, the CDR3 gives the full variable domain: KAGVTQTPRYLIKTRGQQVTLSCSPISGHRSVSWYQQTPGQGLQFLFEYFSETQRNKGNFPGRFSGRQFSNSRSEMNVSTLELGDSALYLCASSLSGGKETQYFGPGTRLLVL.

The chain combines TRBV12-5 with TRBJ2-5, with 10 bases fitting TRBD2. Germline lookup yields CDR1 LGHNT and CDR2 FRNRAP. The CDR3 extends over 15 amino acids. J was trimmed by 0 bases and V by 10 bases; bases with no gene match: 8. CDR3 loop: CATTGAGGYQETQYF. CDR3 DNA sequence: TGTGCTACCACCGGAGCGGGGGGGTACCAAGAGACCCAGTACTTC.

CDR3 coding DNA: TGCAGTTCGACTAGCGGGGGCCCCACAGATACGCAGTATTTT. As protein: CSSTSGGPTDTQYF. The genes are TRBV20-1 and TRBJ2-3; 12 bases are a match to TRBD2. Germline loops: CDR1 DFQATT, CDR2 SNEGSKA (reference sequence). The CDR3 is 14 residues long. V trimming: 8 bases; J trimming: 2 bases; junction bases outside the gene matches: 5.

The chain employs TRBV7-2 and TRBJ2-3, with 13 bases fitting TRBD2. The CDR3 runs to 17 residues. CDR1 and CDR2 from the germline V gene are SGHTA and FQGNSA. V lost 4 bases and J lost 5; bases outside the gene matches: 9. CDR3 sequence reads: CASSSGLAGEIVDTQYF. CDR3 sequence (DNA): TGTGCCAGCAGCTCCGGACTAGCGGGGGAAATTGTAGATACGCAGTATTTT.

This clonotype was recorded a few times. This chain uses TRBV11-1 with TRBJ2-1; tentative D call: TRBD2 (6 bases). From germline, CDR1 is SGHAT and CDR2 FQDESV (reference sequence). V was pared by 5 bases and J by 0 bases, with 11 bases between. The CDR3 is made up of 15 amino acids. CDR3 in amino acids: CASSPRGSSYNEQFF. CDR3 sequence (DNA): TGTGCCAGCAGCCCTCGGGGGAGCTCCTACAATGAGCAGTTCTTC. Based on the CDR3 plus reference TRBV11-1 and TRBJ2-1, the full variable domain is EAEVAQSPRYKITEKSQAVAFWCDPISGHATLYWYRQILGQGPELLVQFQDESVVDDSQLPKDRFSAERLKGVDSTLKIQPAELGDSAMYLCASSPRGSSYNEQFFGPGTRLTVL.

This chain uses TRBV13 with TRBJ2-4, with D possibly called TRBD1 or TRBD2 (5 bases each). CDR3 length: 13 amino acids. CDR1 PRHDT and CDR2 FYEKMQ come from the germline V gene (reference sequence). V lost 2 bases and J 7 bases, leaving 9 bases between the germline ends. Written as DNA, the CDR3 is TGTGCCAGCAGCTTACGAGGGGTGAACATTCAGTACTTC. It is translated as CASSLRGVNIQYF. The whole variable domain, filled in from reference TRBV13 and TRBJ2-4, reads AAGVIQSPRHLIKEKRETATLKCYPIPRHDTVYWYQQGPGQDPQFLISFYEKMQSDKGSIPDRFSAQQFSDYHSELNMSSLELGDSALYFCASSLRGVNIQYFGAGTRLSVL.

V usage is TRBV30 and J usage is TRBJ2-7; D is tentatively TRBD1 or TRBD2 (5 bases each). The V gene's germline CDR1 is GTSNPN and CDR2 SVGIG (reference sequence). Trimming shortened V by 5 bases and J by 2 bases, and 16 bases separated the two germline ends. The CDR3 is 14 amino acids. CDR3 DNA: TGTGCCTGGGGAACCGGGGCTTACGCCTACGAGCAGTACTTC. It is translated as CAWGTGAYAYEQYF.

The chain employs TRBV7-3 and TRBJ1-6; perhaps TRBD1 as D (5 bases). This CDR3 comprises 14 residues. The V and J ends lost 2 bases and 3 bases respectively, with 5 bases between them. Germline-derived CDR1 and CDR2 are SGHTA and FQGTGA. The chain's CDR3 is CASSLGGYNSPLHF. CDR3 bases: TGTGCCAGCAGCTTAGGGGGCTATAATTCACCCCTCCACTTT. Drawing the rest from reference TRBV7-3 and TRBJ1-6, the complete variable domain is GAGVSQTPSNKVTEKGKYVELRCDPISGHTALYWYRQSLGQGPEFLIYFQGTGAADDSGLPNDRFFAVRPEGSVSTLKIQRTERGDSAVYLCASSLGGYNSPLHFGNGTRLTVT.

The V call is TRBV20-1, the J call TRBJ2-7; no clear D. This CDR3 is 13 amino acids long. Deletions cut 2 bases from V and 4 bases from J, with 12 bases between. Germline CDR1 DFQATT, CDR2 SNEGSKA (reference sequence). As DNA, the CDR3 is TGCAGTGCTAGACAGTACGGGCCGTACGAGCAGTACTTC. It specifies CSARQYGPYEQYF.

This chain joins TRBV5-6 and TRBJ2-6; D gene uncertain. The V end lost 5 bases, the J end lost 2 bases, and 5 bases lay between the germline ends. The germline CDR1 and CDR2 sequences are SGHDT and YYEEEE. This CDR3 comprises 13 residues. The CDR3 DNA follows: TGTGCCAGCAGAATCACTGGGGCCAACGTCCTGACTTTC. Its translation: CASRITGANVLTF.

This sequence joins TRBV20-1 and TRBJ2-1; 12 nucleotides match TRBD2. The CDR3 sequence is 16 residues long. Trimming cost V 5 bases and J 6 bases; bases outside gene matches: 11. Germline loops: CDR1 DFQATT, CDR2 SNEGSKA (reference sequence). CDR3 bases: TGCAGTGCTCCCGCCGGCCTAGCGGGGGGGCTCAATGAGCAGTTCTTC. Protein sequence: CSAPAGLAGGLNEQFF.

The chain combines TRBV3-1 with TRBJ1-6, with a possible D match to TRBD1 (5 bases). Per the germline V gene, CDR1 is LGHDT and CDR2 is YNNKEL (reference sequence). There are 13 residues in the CDR3. Trimming took off 3 bases at V and 9 bases at J, with 9 bases between the two ends. The DNA for the CDR3 is TGTGCCAGCAGCCAGGGGGATATTTCACCCCTCCACTTT. This sequence encodes CASSQGDISPLHF.

V gene TRBV5-1 combines with J gene TRBJ1-1; the D gene is possibly TRBD1 (6 bases). CDR3 length: 14 amino acids. V was cut by 4 bases and J by 4 bases, with 14 bases left in between. The germline CDR1 and CDR2 sequences are SGHRS and YFSETQ. The DNA for the CDR3 is TGCGCCAGCAGCCTTACAGGGTTGGGCACTGAAGCTTTCTTT. It translates to CASSLTGLGTEAFF.

This clonotype came up a few times. The chain employs TRBV6-5 and TRBJ1-2; 8 bases map to TRBD1. Trimming removed 2 bases from V and 2 bases from J; junction bases left unmatched: 1. Germline CDR1 and CDR2: MNHEY and SVGAGI. The CDR3 has 14 amino acids. CDR3 DNA: TGTGCCAGCAGTTACCGGACAGGGAACTATGGCTACACCTTC. Translating gives CASSYRTGNYGYTF.

The chain links TRBV3-1 to TRBJ1-5; D is uncertain. The CDR3 length is 15 residues. The germline V gene encodes CDR1 LGHDT and CDR2 YNNKEL (reference sequence). V was shortened by 2 bases and J by 7 bases, with 15 bases between the two germline ends. The CDR3 DNA reads TGTGCCAGCAGCCAATCCTCAGGTTTGCGGCAGCCCCAGCATTTT. Its translation: CASSQSSGLRQPQHF.

CDR3 residues: CASSDQLETQYF. The CDR3 DNA reads TGTGCCAGCAGCGATCAATTGGAGACCCAGTACTTC. The chain couples TRBV9 to TRBJ2-5; D is undetermined. Germline V lookup: CDR1 SGDLS, CDR2 YYNGEE. The CDR3 sequence is 12 residues long. V shed 3 bases and J shed 5 bases, with 8 bases lying between them.

The CDR3 loop reads CASRHVWNTEAFF. For the CDR3, the DNA is TGTGCCAGCAGGCACGTCTGGAACACTGAAGCTTTCTTT. This chain joins TRBV5-6 and TRBJ1-1; no firm D call. Looked up from germline, CDR1 is SGHDT and CDR2 is YYEEEE. The V end was cut by 5 bases, the J end by 1 base, with 9 bases between. The CDR3 has 13 amino acids. Full variable domain (rest looked up from reference TRBV5-6 and TRBJ1-1): DAGVTQSPTHLIKTRGQQVTLRCSPKSGHDTVSWYQQALGQGPQFIFQYYEEEERQRGNFPDRFSGHQFPNYSSELNVNALLLGDSALYLCASRHVWNTEAFFGQGTRLTVV.

This chain links TRBV30 with TRBJ1-4, with D perhaps matching TRBD1 (6 bases). This CDR3 is 14 amino acids long. V was pared by 1 base and J by 6 bases, with 12 bases between. CDR1 is GTSNPN, CDR2 SVGIG, per germline (reference sequence). For the CDR3, the DNA is TGTGCCTGGAGTGGGACAGCGAAGGATGAAAAACTGTTTTTT. It codes for CAWSGTAKDEKLFF.

The V call is TRBV9, the J call TRBJ2-5; D is uncertain. The CDR3 contains 13 residues. Deletions cut 4 bases from V and 7 bases from J, with 14 bases between. Germline loops: CDR1 SGDLS, CDR2 YYNGEE. The CDR3 sequence is CASSPPGSRTQYF. CDR3 nucleotide sequence: TGTGCCAGCAGCCCCCCCGGCAGCAGGACCCAGTACTTC.

The chain recombines TRBV29-1 with TRBJ2-7, with no clear D. V was shortened by 1 base and J by 3 bases, with 4 bases between the two germline ends. The CDR3 is 11 residues long. Germline loops: CDR1 SQVTM, CDR2 ANQGSEA. The CDR3: CSVEGNYEQYF. The CDR3, as DNA: TGCAGCGTTGAAGGGAACTACGAGCAGTACTTC.

V and J are TRBV6-6 and TRBJ2-7; D unresolved. Germline loops: CDR1 MNHNY, CDR2 SVGAGI (reference sequence). The CDR3 totals 16 residues. Between the trimmed V and J ends, which lost 0 bases and 3 bases, there was a span of 15 bases. CDR3 coding DNA: TGTGCCAGCAGTTACTCGGGCGGCGCTATGGACTACGAGCAGTACTTC. This gives the protein CASSYSGGAMDYEQYF.

The rearrangement uses TRBV7-9 and TRBJ2-5; 10 bases line up with TRBD1. The J segment lost 3 bases and the V segment lost 6 bases, leaving 4 bases of the junction unmatched. The CDR3 is 14 residues long. Per germline, CDR1 SEHNR and CDR2 FQNEAQ (reference sequence). As DNA, the CDR3 is TGTGCCAGCAGTGGGACAGGGGCCGAAGAGACCCAGTACTTC. This sequence encodes CASSGTGAEETQYF.

The chain joins TRBV5-1 to TRBJ2-6; TRBD1 is a possible D gene (5 bases). With 3 bases removed from V and 2 bases from J, the gap between germline ends came to 18 bases. In germline, CDR1 is SGHRS, CDR2 YFSETQ. The CDR3 loop spans 18 amino acids. CDR3 sequence: CASSSNPQGITGANVLTF. CDR3 coding DNA: TGCGCCAGCAGCTCCAACCCGCAGGGTATCACTGGGGCCAACGTCCTGACTTTC.

The chain carries TRBV19 and TRBJ1-5; possibly TRBD1 for D (5 bases). The CDR3 is 14 amino acids. With 3 bases removed from V and 7 bases from J, the gap between germline ends came to 13 bases. CDR1 is LNHDA and CDR2 is SQIVND in the germline V gene (reference sequence). The CDR3 DNA sequence: TGTGCCAGTAGTATCGAAGGACACGAGCAGCCCCAGCATTTT. Translation gives CASSIEGHEQPQHF.

This clonotype appeared a single time. This chain links TRBV5-5 with TRBJ1-2; 10 bases align to TRBD1. The CDR3 contains 15 residues. The germline V gene encodes CDR1 SGHKS and CDR2 YYEKEE (reference sequence). V shed 3 bases and J 7 bases; nucleotides not matched to a gene: 9. The CDR3 DNA is TGTGCCAGCAGCTCACCCGGGACAGGGGTCTTTGGCTACACCTTC. Translation: CASSSPGTGVFGYTF.

The CDR3 DNA follows: TGTGCCAGCAGCCAGACGCCAGGGGGCTTCTACGAGCAGTACTTC. Encoded protein: CASSQTPGGFYEQYF. This chain uses TRBV7-2 with TRBJ2-7; 8 bases map to TRBD1. This CDR3 is built from 15 residues. Germline CDR1 SGHTA, CDR2 FQGNSA. The trim removed 5 bases at V and 3 bases at J, leaving 9 bases unmatched.